Below, 11 T cell receptor beta chains from the same sample are listed, as sequenced in a study of blood T cell repertoires in COVID-19. Clones were read by immunoSEQ multiplex PCR, and TCRdb kept only the in-frame ones, dropping some. The table shows hundreds of thousands of clones, with about 86% occurring only once. Input material: PBMCs or T cells enriched from blood (not recorded which). All receptors come from a woman aged 45-65 years in a cohort exposed to, infected with or recovered from COVID-19 (not recorded which).

The chain carries TRBV28 and TRBJ1-1; 8 bases fit TRBD1. V dropped 4 bases and J dropped 12; count of bases not matched to a gene: 10. The CDR3 covers 13 residues. Per germline, CDR1 MDHEN and CDR2 SYDVKM. DNA of the CDR3: TGTGCCAGCAGTTCCACCGACAGGGGCGAGTCTTTCTTT. It encodes CASSSTDRGESFF. The complete variable domain, with remaining parts taken from reference TRBV28 and TRBJ1-1, reads DVKVTQSSRYLVKRTGEKVFLECVQDMDHENMFWYRQDPGLGLRLIYFSYDVKMKEKGDIPEGYSVSREKKERFSLILESASTNQTSMYLCASSSTDRGESFFGQGTRLTVV.

The rearrangement links TRBV18 to TRBJ2-5, with D unclear. The germline V and J ends were trimmed by 2 bases and 7 bases, with 8 bases remaining between them. The CDR3 has 12 amino acids. Looked up from germline, CDR1 is KGHSH and CDR2 is LQKENI. The CDR3 spells CASSPAFGTQYF. The CDR3 region has the DNA TGTGCCAGCTCACCAGCGTTTGGGACCCAGTACTTC.

CDR3 sequence: CASSLDRVPGELFF. The CDR3 nucleotides read TGTGCCAGCAGCTTGGACAGGGTCCCCGGGGAGCTGTTTTTT. The chain employs TRBV11-2 and TRBJ2-2; 8 bases are shared with TRBD1. V gave up 3 bases and J gave up 6 bases; unmatched junction bases: 3. In germline, CDR1 is SGHAT, CDR2 FQNNGV. The CDR3 covers 14 residues.

The J gene is TRBJ2-7, the V gene TRBV2, with D maybe TRBD1 (6 bases). V shed 7 bases and J shed 3 bases, with 19 bases lying between them. Germline values: CDR1 SNHLY, CDR2 FYNNEI. CDR3 length: 15 amino acids. CDR3 sequence (DNA): TGTGCCAGCATGTCCGAACAGGGTACTATCTACGAGCAGTACTTC. This codes for CASMSEQGTIYEQYF.

The rearrangement joins TRBV7-6 to TRBJ2-3; 7 nucleotides align to TRBD2. Germline trimming cut 5 bases from V and 3 bases from J; bases unmatched to any gene: 8. There are 15 residues in the CDR3. In germline, CDR1 is SGHVS, CDR2 FNYEAQ. Here the CDR3 DNA reads TGTGCCAGCAGCCCCGGGGAGGGGCTGACAGATACGCAGTATTTT. Translated: CASSPGEGLTDTQYF.

This clone has only one observation. The J gene is TRBJ1-3, the V gene TRBV19; D is ambiguous. CDR3 length: 16 amino acids. Germline-derived CDR1 and CDR2 are LNHDA and SQIVND (reference sequence). Trimming left V 5 bases short and J 0 bases short, with 14 bases between. The CDR3 is CASSARTGFSGNTIYF. The CDR3 bases are TGTGCCAGTAGTGCACGAACCGGGTTCTCTGGAAACACCATATATTTT.

This clone has a handful of counts. The rearrangement links TRBV5-1 to TRBJ1-1; possibly TRBD1 for D (5 bases). This CDR3 has 14 residues. Trimming cost V 4 bases and J 6 bases, with 16 bases left between them. Germline V gene data show CDR1 as SGHRS and CDR2 as YFSETQ. CDR3 DNA sequence: TGCGCCAGCAGCGGGGCCCAACCCGCCGCTGAAGCTTTCTTT. Translating gives CASSGAQPAAEAFF. The full variable domain, in which reference TRBV5-1 and TRBJ1-1 provide the parts outside the CDR3, is KAGVTQTPRYLIKTRGQQVTLSCSPISGHRSVSWYQQTPGQGLQFLFEYFSETQRNKGNFPGRFSGRQFSNSRSEMNVSTLELGDSALYLCASSGAQPAAEAFFGQGTRLTVV.

This clone was observed a single time. The sample carries other DNA sequences with the same CDR3. V usage is TRBV5-1 and J usage is TRBJ2-5, with TRBD1 matching 7 bases. The ends lost 0 bases at V and 5 bases at J; junction bases unmatched: 4. The CDR3 contains 14 residues. The V gene's germline CDR1 is SGHRS and CDR2 YFSETQ. CDR3 protein: CASSLEGGGETQYF. The CDR3, as DNA: TGCGCCAGCAGCTTGGAAGGGGGCGGCGAGACCCAGTACTTC.

This clone was seen just once. The chain employs TRBV7-9 and TRBJ1-2; no clear D. The V gene lost 10 bases and the J gene lost 3 bases, with 15 bases spanning the gap. The CDR3 loop spans 13 amino acids. Germline assignment: CDR1 SEHNR and CDR2 FQNEAQ (reference sequence). CDR3 nucleotide sequence: TGTGCCATCACGGGCGGGCGGGACTATGGCTACACCTTC. Translated: CAITGGRDYGYTF.

V and J are TRBV7-9 and TRBJ1-2, with 7 bases that match TRBD1. V lost 5 bases, J lost 0 bases, and 6 bases stayed unmatched. Germline values: CDR1 SEHNR, CDR2 FQNEAQ (reference sequence). This CDR3 contains 15 residues. CDR3 amino acids: CASSPRQGTNYGYTF. The CDR3 bases are TGTGCCAGCAGCCCCCGACAGGGTACTAACTATGGCTACACCTTC. The whole variable domain, filled in from reference TRBV7-9 and TRBJ1-2, reads DTGVSQNPRHKITKRGQNVTFRCDPISEHNRLYWYRQTLGQGPEFLTYFQNEAQLEKSRLLSDRFSAERPKGSFSTLEIQRTEQGDSAMYLCASSPRQGTNYGYTFGSGTRLTVV.

The V and J genes are TRBV6-2 or TRBV6-3 and TRBJ2-7, with 8 nucleotides matching TRBD2. Germline trimming cut 2 bases from V and 5 bases from J; bases unmatched to any gene: 5. This CDR3 is 14 amino acids long. Germline CDR1 is MNHEY and CDR2 is SVGEGT. The CDR3 bases are TGTGCCAGCAGTTACACGGGGGGGCCAAACGAGCAGTACTTC. Residues: CASSYTGGPNEQYF.